Listed below are T cell receptor beta chains from one sample, sequenced in a study of CD8+CD57+ T cells in acquired aplastic anemia. TCRdb ran MiXCR on the reads and lists one entry per CDR3 protein. The data hold 74,000 or so distinct CDR3 sequences, with almost 55% observed a single time. The sample taken for sequencing was sorted CD4+, CD8+, or CD8+CD57+ T cells (not recorded which) from PBMCs. These receptors were collected from a human donor in good health, serving as a control. Both conserved end residues are part of each CDR3. A D gene is named only where the DNA matches it firmly. A row's size may be missing; if present it is once, few, many or a size class.

j_call	clone_size	v_call	d_call	cdr3_aa	cdr3_nt
TRBJ1-1	many	TRBV30	.	CAWSWSGDYTEAFF	TGTGCCTGGAGTTGGTCAGGCGATTACACTGAAGCTTTCTTT
TRBJ1-5	.	TRBV11-2	TRBD1	CAIRADRGNQPQHF	TGTGCCATCAGGGCAGACAGGGGCAATCAGCCCCAGCATTTT
TRBJ1-6	many	TRBV28	.	CASSASGPSVNSPLHF	TGTGCCAGCAGTGCCTCCGGGCCTTCGGTCAATTCACCCCTCCACTTT
TRBJ2-7	many	TRBV5-6	TRBD2	CASSLSGRANEQYF	TGTGCCAGCAGCTTGTCAGGGAGGGCGAACGAGCAGTACTTC
TRBJ2-1	many	TRBV6-5	.	CATRDAYEQFF	TGTGCCACCCGAGACGCCTATGAGCAGTTCTTC
TRBJ1-1	many	TRBV9	TRBD1	CASSPDRGRTLDTEAFF	TGTGCCAGCAGCCCAGACAGGGGGAGAACACTTGACACTGAAGCTTTCTTT
TRBJ2-1	few	TRBV15	.	CATSRDGGAVNEQFF	TGTGCCACCAGCAGAGATGGGGGGGCAGTCAATGAGCAGTTCTTC
TRBJ2-3	.	TRBV2	TRBD1	CASKGALSTDTQYF	TGTGCCAGCAAGGGGGCTCTTAGCACAGATACGCAGTATTTT
TRBJ2-1	.	TRBV6-1	.	CASGTFRSSYEQFF	TGTGCCAGCGGGACATTTAGGAGCTCCTACGAGCAGTTCTTC
TRBJ2-7	medium-sized	TRBV14	.	CASSPADF	TGTGCCAGCAGCCCGGCGGACTTC
TRBJ1-1	.	TRBV7-4	TRBD1	CASSALTGGSAEAFF	TGTGCCAGCAGCGCCCTGACAGGGGGCTCAGCTGAAGCTTTCTTT
TRBJ1-5	few	TRBV2	.	CASSQRPASNQPQHF	TGTGCCAGCAGTCAAAGACCAGCTAGCAATCAGCCCCAGCATTTT
TRBJ1-5	once	TRBV7-2	.	CASSLAPGQPQHF	TGTGCCAGCAGCTTAGCGCCAGGGCAGCCCCAGCATTTT
TRBJ2-1	.	TRBV11-2	TRBD1	CASREGQGHNEQFF	TGTGCCAGCAGGGAGGGACAGGGCCACAATGAGCAGTTCTTC
TRBJ1-1	.	TRBV19	.	CASSIEGATEAFF	TGTGCCAGTAGTATAGAGGGGGCGACTGAAGCTTTCTTT
TRBJ1-1	few	TRBV5-1	TRBD1	CASSSQTGTNTEAFF	TGCGCCAGCAGCTCGCAGACAGGGACCAACACTGAAGCTTTCTTT
TRBJ2-5	once	TRBV4-2	TRBD2	CASSHGLAGSQETQYF	TGTGCCAGCAGCCATGGACTAGCGGGGTCCCAAGAGACCCAGTACTTC
TRBJ2-5	few	TRBV15	.	CATSRGYKETQYF	TGTGCCACCAGCAGGGGGTACAAAGAGACCCAGTACTTC
TRBJ2-7	.	TRBV12-3/TRBV12-4	TRBD1	CASSPGPTGAGEQYF	TGTGCCAGCAGTCCTGGACCCACAGGGGCGGGCGAGCAGTACTTC
TRBJ1-1	.	TRBV5-4	.	CASSPEGSRGEAFF	TGTGCCAGCAGCCCCGAAGGGTCACGGGGCGAAGCTTTCTTT
TRBJ1-5	.	TRBV19	.	CASSIRPGSQPQHF	TGTGCCAGTAGTATAAGGCCGGGAAGTCAGCCCCAGCATTTT
TRBJ1-1	few	TRBV7-9	TRBD1	CASSLAGQSEAFF	TGTGCCAGCAGCTTAGCGGGACAGAGTGAAGCTTTCTTT
TRBJ2-7	.	TRBV19	.	CASSTGPSYEQYF	TGTGCCAGTAGTACCGGACCGAGCTACGAGCAGTACTTC